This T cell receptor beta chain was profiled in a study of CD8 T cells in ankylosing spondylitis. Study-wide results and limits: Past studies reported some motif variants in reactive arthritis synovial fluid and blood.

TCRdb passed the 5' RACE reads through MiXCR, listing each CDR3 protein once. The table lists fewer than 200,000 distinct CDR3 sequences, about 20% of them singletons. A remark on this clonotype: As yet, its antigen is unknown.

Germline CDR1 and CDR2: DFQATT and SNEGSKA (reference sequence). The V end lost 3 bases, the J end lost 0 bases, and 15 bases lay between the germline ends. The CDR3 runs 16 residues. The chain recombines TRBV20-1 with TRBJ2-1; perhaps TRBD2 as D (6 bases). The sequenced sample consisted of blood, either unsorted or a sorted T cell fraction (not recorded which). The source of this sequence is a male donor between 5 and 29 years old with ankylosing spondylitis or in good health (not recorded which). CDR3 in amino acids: CSARPTSSHSYNEQFF. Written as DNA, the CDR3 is TGCAGTGCTAGGCCGACTAGTTCTCACTCCTACAATGAGCAGTTCTTC.